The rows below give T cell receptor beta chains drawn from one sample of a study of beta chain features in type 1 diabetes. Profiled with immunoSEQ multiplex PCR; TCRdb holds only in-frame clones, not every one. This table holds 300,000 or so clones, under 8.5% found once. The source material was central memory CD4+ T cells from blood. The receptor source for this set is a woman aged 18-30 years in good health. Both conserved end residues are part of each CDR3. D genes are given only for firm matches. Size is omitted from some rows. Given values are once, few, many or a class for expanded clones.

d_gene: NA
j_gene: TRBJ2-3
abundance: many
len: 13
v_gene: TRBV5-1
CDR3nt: TGCGCCAGCGGGCCAGGGCTTGCAGATACGCAGTATTTT
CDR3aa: CASGPGLADTQYF

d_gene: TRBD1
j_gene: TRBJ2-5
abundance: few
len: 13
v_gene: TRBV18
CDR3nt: TGTGCCAGCGCTGCAGGACAGGGAGAGACCCAGTACTTC
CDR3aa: CASAAGQGETQYF

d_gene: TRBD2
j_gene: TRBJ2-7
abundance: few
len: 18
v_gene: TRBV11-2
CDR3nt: TGTGCCAGCAGCCCGGGGGGGGCTAGCGGGAGGAGGACCTACGAGCAGTACTTC
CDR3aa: CASSPGGASGRRTYEQYF

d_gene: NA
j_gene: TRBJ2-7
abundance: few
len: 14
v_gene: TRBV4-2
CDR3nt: TGTGCCAGCAGCGGGGGGTCAGATCGGAACGAGCAGTACTTC
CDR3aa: CASSGGSDRNEQYF

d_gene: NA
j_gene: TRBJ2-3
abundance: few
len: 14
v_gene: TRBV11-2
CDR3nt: TGTGCCAGCAGCCAAAACAGGGTGCCAGATACGCAGTATTTT
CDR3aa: CASSQNRVPDTQYF

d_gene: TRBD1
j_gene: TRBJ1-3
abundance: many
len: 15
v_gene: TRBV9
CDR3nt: TGTGCCAGCAGAGGACAGGGAGTCTCTGGAAACACCATATATTTT
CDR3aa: CASRGQGVSGNTIYF

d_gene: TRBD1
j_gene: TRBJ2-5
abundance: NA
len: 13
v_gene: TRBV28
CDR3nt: TGTGCCAGCAGGGATACAGGGGTTGTGACCCAGTACTTC
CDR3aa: CASRDTGVVTQYF

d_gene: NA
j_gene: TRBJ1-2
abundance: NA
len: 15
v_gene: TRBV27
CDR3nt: TGTGCCAGCAGACCTTCCAACACGAACACCTATGGCTACACCTTC
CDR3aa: CASRPSNTNTYGYTF

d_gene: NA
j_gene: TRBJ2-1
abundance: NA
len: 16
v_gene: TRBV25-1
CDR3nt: TGTGCCAGCAGTGATATGACAGGCCCAAACGACAATGAGCAGTTCTTC
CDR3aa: CASSDMTGPNDNEQFF

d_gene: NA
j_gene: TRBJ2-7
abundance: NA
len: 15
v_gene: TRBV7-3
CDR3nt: TGTGCCAGCAGCTTAACGCCCGAAGATAACTACGAGCAGTACTTC
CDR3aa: CASSLTPEDNYEQYF

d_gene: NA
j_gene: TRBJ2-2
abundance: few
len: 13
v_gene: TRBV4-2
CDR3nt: TGTGCCAGCAGCCAGATGAACACCGGGGAGCTGTTTTTT
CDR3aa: CASSQMNTGELFF

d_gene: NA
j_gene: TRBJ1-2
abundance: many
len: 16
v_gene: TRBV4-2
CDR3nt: TGTGCCAGCAGCCAAGATATAGGGTCGGTGGTCTATGGCTACACCTTC
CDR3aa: CASSQDIGSVVYGYTF

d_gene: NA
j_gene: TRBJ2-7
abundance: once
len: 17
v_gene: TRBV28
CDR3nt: TGTGCCAGCAGCACTTCGGGGGGCGGGCGGATACCCTACGAGCAGTACTTC
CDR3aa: CASSTSGGGRIPYEQYF

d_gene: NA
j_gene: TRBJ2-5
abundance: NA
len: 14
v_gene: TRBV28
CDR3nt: TGTGCCAGCAGTTTATGGGAGGGGTCAGAGACCCAGTACTTC
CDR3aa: CASSLWEGSETQYF

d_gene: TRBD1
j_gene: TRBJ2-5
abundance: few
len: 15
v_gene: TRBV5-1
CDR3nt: TGCGCCAGCAGCTTGGCCGGACAGGGGGCAGAGACCCAGTACTTC
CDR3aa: CASSLAGQGAETQYF

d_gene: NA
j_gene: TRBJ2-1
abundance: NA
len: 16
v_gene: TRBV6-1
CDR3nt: TGTGCCAGCAGTGCCTGGGGGGACACCTTATACAATGAGCAGTTCTTC
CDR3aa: CASSAWGDTLYNEQFF

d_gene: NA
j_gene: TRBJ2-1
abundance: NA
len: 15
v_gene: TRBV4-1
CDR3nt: TGCGCCAGCAGCCAAGTGACCCGGACTGACAATGAGCAGTTCTTC
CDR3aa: CASSQVTRTDNEQFF

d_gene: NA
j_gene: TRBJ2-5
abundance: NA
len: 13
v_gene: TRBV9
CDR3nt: TGTGCCAGCAGCGTGCCAGGGCAAGAGACCCAGTACTTC
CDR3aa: CASSVPGQETQYF

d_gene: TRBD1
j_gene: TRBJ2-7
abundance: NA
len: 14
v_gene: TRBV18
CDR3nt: TGTGCCAGCTCTCTACAAGGGGACAGGGGCGAGCAGTACTTC
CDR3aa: CASSLQGDRGEQYF

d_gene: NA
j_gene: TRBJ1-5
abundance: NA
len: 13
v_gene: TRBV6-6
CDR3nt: TGTGCCAGCAGAGATGGGCACTTTCAGCCCCAGCATTTT
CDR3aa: CASRDGHFQPQHF

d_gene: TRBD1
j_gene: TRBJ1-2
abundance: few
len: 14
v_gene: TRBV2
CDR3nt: TGTGCCAGCAGTGGACAGGGTAAAGGCTATGGCTACACCTTC
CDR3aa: CASSGQGKGYGYTF

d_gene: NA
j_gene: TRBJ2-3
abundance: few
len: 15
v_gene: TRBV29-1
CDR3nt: TGCAGCGTCGCCGCGGGGCGGGCAGGGGCAGATACGCAGTATTTT
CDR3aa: CSVAAGRAGADTQYF

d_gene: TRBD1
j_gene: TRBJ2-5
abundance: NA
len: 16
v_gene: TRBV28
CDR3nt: TGTGCCAGCAGTTGGGGGACAGGGCAATTGGCAGAGACCCAGTACTTC
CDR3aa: CASSWGTGQLAETQYF

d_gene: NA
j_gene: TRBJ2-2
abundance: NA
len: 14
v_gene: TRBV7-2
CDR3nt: TGTGCCAGCTCCCAGGTGACGAACACCGGGGAGCTGTTTTTT
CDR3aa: CASSQVTNTGELFF

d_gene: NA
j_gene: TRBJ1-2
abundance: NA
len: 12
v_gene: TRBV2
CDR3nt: TGTGCCAGCAGGGGGTTTGAGAGCCTCTACACCTTC
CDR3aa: CASRGFESLYTF

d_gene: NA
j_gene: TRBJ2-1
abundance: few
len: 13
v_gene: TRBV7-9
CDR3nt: TGTGCCAGCAGCTTAGCGGAGGGGACTGAGCAGTTCTTC
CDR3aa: CASSLAEGTEQFF

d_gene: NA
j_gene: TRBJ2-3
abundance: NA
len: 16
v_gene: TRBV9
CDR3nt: TGTGCCAGCAGCGTAGTTCCCGCGCCTAGCACAGATACGCAGTATTTT
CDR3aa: CASSVVPAPSTDTQYF

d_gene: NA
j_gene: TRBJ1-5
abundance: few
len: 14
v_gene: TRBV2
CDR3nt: TGTGCCAGCAGTGACACAGAATACAATCAGCCCCAGCATTTT
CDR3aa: CASSDTEYNQPQHF

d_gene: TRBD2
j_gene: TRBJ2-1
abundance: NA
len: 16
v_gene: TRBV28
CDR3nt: TGTGCCAGCAGTTCCTATAGCGGGAGGGCCCTCAATGAGCAGTTCTTC
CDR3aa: CASSSYSGRALNEQFF

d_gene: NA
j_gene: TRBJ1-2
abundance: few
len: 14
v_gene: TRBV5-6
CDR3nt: TGTGCCAGCAGCTTGCCCTCGGTGCGCTATGGCTACACCTTC
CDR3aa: CASSLPSVRYGYTF

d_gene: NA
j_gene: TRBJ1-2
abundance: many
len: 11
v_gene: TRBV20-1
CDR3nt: TGCAGTGCTAAGTATAACTATGGCTACACCTTC
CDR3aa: CSAKYNYGYTF

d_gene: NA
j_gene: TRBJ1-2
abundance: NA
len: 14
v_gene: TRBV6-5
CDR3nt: TGTGCCAGCAGTTACTCTGGCCTTAACTATGGCTACACCTTC
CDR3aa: CASSYSGLNYGYTF

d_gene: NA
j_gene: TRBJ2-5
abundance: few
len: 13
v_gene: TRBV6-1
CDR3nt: TGTGCCAGCAGGCGGTCTACGCAAGAGACCCAGTACTTC
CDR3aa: CASRRSTQETQYF

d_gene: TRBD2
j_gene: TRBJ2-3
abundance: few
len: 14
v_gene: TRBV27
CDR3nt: TGTGCCAGCAAACCGGGACTAGCGACAGATACGCAGTATTTT
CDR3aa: CASKPGLATDTQYF

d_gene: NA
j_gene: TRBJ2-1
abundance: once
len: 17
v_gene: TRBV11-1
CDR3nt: TGTGCCAGCAGCTTACCCAATACAGGGTTCGGGGGCAATGAGCAGTTCTTC
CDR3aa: CASSLPNTGFGGNEQFF

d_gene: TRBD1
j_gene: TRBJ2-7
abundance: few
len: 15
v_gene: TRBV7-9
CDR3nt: TGTGCCAGCAGATATACGGTGACAGGGGTCTACGAGCAGTACTTC
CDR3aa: CASRYTVTGVYEQYF

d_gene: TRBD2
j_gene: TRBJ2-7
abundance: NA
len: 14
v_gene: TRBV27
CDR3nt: TGTGCCAGCAGTTGGTCGGGCGCGGGGGTCGAGCAGTACTTC
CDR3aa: CASSWSGAGVEQYF

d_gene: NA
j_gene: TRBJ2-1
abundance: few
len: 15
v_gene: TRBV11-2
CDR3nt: TGTGCCAGCAGCTTAGAGCGGCCGCCCGTTGGTGAGCAGTTCTTC
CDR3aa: CASSLERPPVGEQFF

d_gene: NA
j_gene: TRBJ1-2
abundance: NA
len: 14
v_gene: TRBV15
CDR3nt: TGTGCCACCAGCAGTTCGGACAGACTAGGTGGCTACACCTTC
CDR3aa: CATSSSDRLGGYTF

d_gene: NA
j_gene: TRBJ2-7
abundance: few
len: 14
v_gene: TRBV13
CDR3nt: TGTGCCAGCAGCCCCGGCCCGTCCTCCTACGAGCAGTACTTC
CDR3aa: CASSPGPSSYEQYF

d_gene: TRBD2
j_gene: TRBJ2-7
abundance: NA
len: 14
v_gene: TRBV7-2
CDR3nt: TGTGCCAGCACCCCGCAGACTAGCGGATACGAGCAGTACTTC
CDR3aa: CASTPQTSGYEQYF

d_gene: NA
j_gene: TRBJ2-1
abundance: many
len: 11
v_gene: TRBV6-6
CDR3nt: TGTGCCAGCAGTTATCATGGTGAGCAGTTCTTC
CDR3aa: CASSYHGEQFF

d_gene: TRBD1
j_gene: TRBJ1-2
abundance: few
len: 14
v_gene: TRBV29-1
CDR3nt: TGCAGCGTTGAAGGCAGGGGGAAGAGCTATGGCTACACCTTC
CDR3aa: CSVEGRGKSYGYTF

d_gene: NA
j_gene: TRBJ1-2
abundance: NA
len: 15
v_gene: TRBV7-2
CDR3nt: TGTGCCAGCAGCCCTAGTGGGGGGAGGGTCGGAGGCTACACCTTC
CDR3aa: CASSPSGGRVGGYTF

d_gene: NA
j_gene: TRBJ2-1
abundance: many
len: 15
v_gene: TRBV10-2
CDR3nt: TGCGCCAGCAGGAATACAGGGAGCTCCTACAATGAGCAGTTCTTC
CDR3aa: CASRNTGSSYNEQFF

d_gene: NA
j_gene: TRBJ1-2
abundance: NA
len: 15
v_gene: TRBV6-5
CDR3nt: TGTGCCAGCAGTTATTCGGGGCAAATTTCCTATGGCTACACCTTC
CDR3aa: CASSYSGQISYGYTF

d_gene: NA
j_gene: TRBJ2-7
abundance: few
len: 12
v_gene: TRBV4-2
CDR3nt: TGTGCCAGCAGCCGGGGAGGCTACGAGCAGTACTTC
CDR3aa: CASSRGGYEQYF

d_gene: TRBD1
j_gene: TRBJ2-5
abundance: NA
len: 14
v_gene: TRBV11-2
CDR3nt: TGTGCCAGCAGCTCTACGACAGGGGTAAAGACCCAGTACTTC
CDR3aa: CASSSTTGVKTQYF

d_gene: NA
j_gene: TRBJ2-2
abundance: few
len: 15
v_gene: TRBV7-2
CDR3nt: TGTGCCAGCAGCAGCTCGGGACAGAACACCGGGGAGCTGTTTTTT
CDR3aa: CASSSSGQNTGELFF

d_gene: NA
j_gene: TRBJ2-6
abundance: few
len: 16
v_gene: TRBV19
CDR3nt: TGTGCCAGTAGTCTACCTCTTGGATCTGGGGCCAACGTCCTGACTTTC
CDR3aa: CASSLPLGSGANVLTF

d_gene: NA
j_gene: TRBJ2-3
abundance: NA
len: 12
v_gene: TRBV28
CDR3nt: TGTGCCAGCGGGTCCATCACAGATACGCAGTATTTT
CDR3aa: CASGSITDTQYF

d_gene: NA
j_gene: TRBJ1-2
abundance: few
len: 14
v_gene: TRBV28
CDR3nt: TGTGCCAGCAGTCTACAGGCTACTAACTATGGCTACACCTTC
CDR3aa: CASSLQATNYGYTF

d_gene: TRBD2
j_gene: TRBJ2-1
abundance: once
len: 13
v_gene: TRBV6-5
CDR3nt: TGTGCCAGCAGTTACAGGGCGGGAGTTGAGCAGTTCTTC
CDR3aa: CASSYRAGVEQFF

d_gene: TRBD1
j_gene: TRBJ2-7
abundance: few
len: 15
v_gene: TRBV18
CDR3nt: TGTGCCAGCTCACCAGCGGACAGGGGAGTCTACGAGCAGTACTTC
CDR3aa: CASSPADRGVYEQYF

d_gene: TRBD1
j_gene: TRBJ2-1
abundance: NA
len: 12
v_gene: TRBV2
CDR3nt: TGTGCCAGCAGACAGGGGGGCAATGAGCAGTTCTTC
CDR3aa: CASRQGGNEQFF

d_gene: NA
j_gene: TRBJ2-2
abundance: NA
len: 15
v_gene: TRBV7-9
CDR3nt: TGTGCCAGCAGCTTATCTGGCATGAACACCGGGGAGCTGTTTTTT
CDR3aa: CASSLSGMNTGELFF

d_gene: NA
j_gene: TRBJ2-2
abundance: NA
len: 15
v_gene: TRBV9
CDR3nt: TGTGCCAGCAGGCACAGGGACTCGAACACCGGGGAGCTGTTTTTT
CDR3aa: CASRHRDSNTGELFF

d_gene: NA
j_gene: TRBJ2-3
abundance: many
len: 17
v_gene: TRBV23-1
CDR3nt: TGCGCCAGCAGTCAACCTTTCGGACTGTTCAGCACAGATACGCAGTATTTT
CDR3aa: CASSQPFGLFSTDTQYF

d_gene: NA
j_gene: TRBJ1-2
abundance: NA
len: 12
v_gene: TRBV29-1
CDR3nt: TGCAGCATTAGGACCTTAAACTATGGCTACACCTTC
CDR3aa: CSIRTLNYGYTF

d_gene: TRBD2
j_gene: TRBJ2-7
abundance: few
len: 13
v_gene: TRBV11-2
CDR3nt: TGTGCCAGCAGGTCTGAGGGAGGGCTCGAGCAGTACTTC
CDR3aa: CASRSEGGLEQYF